The 21 T cell receptor beta chains in this list originate from one sample, sequenced in a study of T cells in Graves' hyperthyroidism and ophthalmopathy. From RNA transcripts, TCR beta CDR3 regions were amplified. During a first-round RT-PCR of the TCR CDR3, the HTBI primer set was used. Using its own MiXCR run on the multiplex PCR reads, TCRdb lists one record per CDR3 protein. The profile shows 650,000 to 850,000 distinct CDR3 sequences, roughly a sixth of them singletons. The sample taken for sequencing was blood. Receptors originate from a woman between 50 and 59 years old with Graves' hyperthyroidism that later progressed to Graves' ophthalmopathy.

The chain carries TRBV6-1 and TRBJ1-2, with TRBD1 matching over 9 bases. This CDR3 contains 14 residues. The trim removed 5 bases at V and 4 bases at J, leaving 5 bases unmatched. CDR1 and CDR2 (germline): MNHNS, SASEGT. As DNA, the CDR3 is TGTGCCAGCAGTAGGACAGGGGTTATCTATGGCTACACCTTC. Its translation: CASSRTGVIYGYTF.

The chain uses TRBV4-3 and TRBJ2-2, with D perhaps assigned TRBD1 or TRBD2 (5 bases each). V was clipped by 3 bases and J by 0 bases, with 20 bases between them. The CDR3 is made up of 19 amino acids. The V gene's germline CDR1 is LGHNA and CDR2 YSLEER. The CDR3 DNA sequence: TGCGCCAGCAGCCAGGACGGCCCTATAGGGACCACGAACACCGGGGAGCTGTTTTTT. This translates into CASSQDGPIGTTNTGELFF.

This clonotype occurred a few times. DNA of the CDR3: TGTGCCAGCAGCGTTCGGTCAAGAGCGGGGGAGACGAACACCGGGGAGCTGTTTTTT. Translating gives CASSVRSRAGETNTGELFF. The chain joins TRBV9 to TRBJ2-2; 8 bases agree with TRBD2. CDR3 length: 19 amino acids. In germline, CDR1 is SGDLS, CDR2 YYNGEE. The V gene end was trimmed by 2 bases and the J gene end by 0 bases; junction bases not matched to a gene: 12.

The chain uses TRBV29-1 and TRBJ2-7; a weak D match, TRBD2 (5 bases). Germline V gives CDR1 SQVTM, CDR2 ANQGSEA. Trimming left V 2 bases short and J 6 bases short, with 14 bases between. The CDR3 covers 13 residues. The CDR3 here is CSVELLAQSEQYF. In DNA form, the CDR3 reads TGCAGCGTTGAATTGCTAGCTCAAAGCGAGCAGTACTTC.

This clonotype was counted a few times. The rearrangement uses TRBV10-2 and TRBJ2-7, with 11 nucleotides matching TRBD1. CDR1 WSHSY and CDR2 SAAADI come from the germline V gene. This CDR3 is built from 15 residues. After removal of 5 bases from V and 4 bases from J, the junction contained 7 bases not matched to a gene. The CDR3 region is CASSQWTGGRYEQYF. CDR3 DNA sequence: TGCGCCAGCAGTCAGTGGACAGGGGGCCGATACGAGCAGTACTTC.

This clonotype has at least ten counts. The CDR3 spells CASSPKTSGGANEQFF. The DNA for the CDR3 is TGTGCCAGCTCACCAAAGACTAGCGGGGGGGCGAATGAGCAGTTCTTC. J is TRBJ2-1 and V is TRBV18, with TRBD2 identical over 14 bases. Germline V gene data show CDR1 as KGHSH and CDR2 as LQKENI. V was pared by 2 bases and J by 7 bases, with 4 bases of the junction left unmatched. CDR3 length: 16 residues.

The chain carries TRBV5-1 and TRBJ2-7; D might be TRBD1 or TRBD2, each matching 6 bases. This CDR3 contains 14 residues. Germline CDR1 and CDR2: SGHRS and YFSETQ. The V end was cut by 4 bases, the J end by 1 base, with 12 bases between. CDR3 amino acids: CASSPEGDSYEQYF. The CDR3 bases are TGCGCCAGCAGCCCGGAGGGGGATTCCTACGAGCAGTACTTC.

This clonotype was recorded at least ten times. The chain links TRBV18 to TRBJ1-5, with 9 bases fitting TRBD1. J gave up 1 base and V 6 bases, and 4 bases lay outside the gene matches. The germline V gene encodes CDR1 KGHSH and CDR2 LQKENI. This CDR3 has 15 amino acids. The CDR3 nucleotides are TGTGCCAGCTCGACCGGGACAGGGAGCAATCAGCCCCAGCATTTT. Amino acids: CASSTGTGSNQPQHF.

This clonotype was counted at least ten times. The rearrangement links TRBV27 to TRBJ2-1; 9 bases match TRBD1. The CDR3 is 16 amino acids. V lost 0 bases and J lost 5; bases outside the gene matches: 5. Germline lookup yields CDR1 MNHEY and CDR2 SMNVEV (reference sequence). CDR3 DNA: TGTGCCAGCAGTTTATCAGGGACAGGGATCGACAATGAGCAGTTCTTC. Translated: CASSLSGTGIDNEQFF.

The CDR3 DNA reads TGCAGCGTCCCCCCAGTGAGCGAGACCCAGTACTTC. Translated, it gives CSVPPVSETQYF. The V and J genes are TRBV29-1 and TRBJ2-5; D unclear. V shed 6 bases and J shed 5 bases, with 13 bases lying between them. CDR3 length: 12 residues. CDR1 is SQVTM, CDR2 ANQGSEA, per germline. The variable domain in full, completed from reference TRBV29-1 and TRBJ2-5, reads SAVISQKPSRDICQRGTSLTIQCQVDSQVTMMFWYRQQPGQSLTLIATANQGSEATYESGFVIDKFPISRPNLTFSTLTVSNMSPEDSSIYLCSVPPVSETQYFGPGTRLLVL.

About this clonotype: A read error may explain this, as a much larger clone is one base away. The V and J genes are TRBV4-2 and TRBJ1-1; tentatively, D is TRBD1 (5 bases). V was trimmed by 0 bases and J by 1 base, leaving 9 bases between them. The CDR3 extends over 15 amino acids. The germline gives CDR1 LGHNA, CDR2 YNFKEQ. CDR3 residues: CASSQDRGGNTEAFF. The CDR3 DNA follows: TGTGCCAGCAGCCAAGATCGGGGGGGGAACACTGAAGCTTTCTTT.

This clonotype turned up a few times. The chain combines TRBV19 with TRBJ2-1; D is possibly TRBD2 (6 bases). This CDR3 comprises 16 residues. Germline assignment: CDR1 LNHDA and CDR2 SQIVND (reference sequence). Trimming pared 7 bases from V and 4 bases from J, leaving 20 bases between. The CDR3: CASMPRNGSPYNEQFF. In DNA form, the CDR3 reads TGTGCCAGTATGCCCCGGAACGGGAGCCCTTACAATGAGCAGTTCTTC.

This clonotype was seen more than once but under ten times. This chain connects TRBV7-2 to TRBJ1-5; D is unclear. V was cut by 5 bases and J by 1 base, with 9 bases left in between. Germline CDR1 and CDR2: SGHTA and FQGNSA. This CDR3 contains 14 residues. The CDR3 sequence is CASSGRASNQPQHF. In DNA, the CDR3 is TGTGCCAGCAGCGGTAGGGCGAGCAATCAGCCCCAGCATTTT.

Only a few counts were recorded for this clonotype. This may stem from a read error, because a much larger clone lies one nucleotide away. CDR3 in amino acids: CAGSTRDRDSNQPQHF. As DNA, the CDR3 is TGTGCCGGCAGTACCAGGGACAGGGATAGCAATCAGCCCCAGCATTTT. J is TRBJ1-5 and V is TRBV12-3 or TRBV12-4; TRBD1 matches 9 bases. The CDR3 length is 16 residues.

This clonotype was found many times. The V call is TRBV6-1, the J call TRBJ1-1, with TRBD1 as a possible D gene (6 bases). Trimming left V 4 bases short and J 7 bases short, with 13 bases between. The CDR3 has 13 residues. Germline values: CDR1 MNHNS, CDR2 SASEGT. The CDR3 nucleotides are TGTGCCAGCAGTGGACGACAGGTTCTTGAAGCTTTCTTT. The encoded protein is CASSGRQVLEAFF.

This clonotype has at least ten counts. The chain joins TRBV6-5 to TRBJ1-4, with TRBD1 matching over 7 bases. CDR3 length: 13 residues. Germline-derived CDR1 and CDR2 are MNHEY and SVGAGI. With V trimmed by 5 bases and J by 6 bases, 3 bases remained unmatched. CDR3 DNA: TGTGCCAGCAGTCTCCAGGGGGATGAAAAACTGTTTTTT. Its protein is CASSLQGDEKLFF.

This sequence joins TRBV20-1 and TRBJ2-1, with TRBD2 matching 8 bases. Losses at the gene ends were 5 bases for V and 3 bases for J; bases not matched to a gene: 6. The CDR3 has 14 residues. Germline CDR1 is DFQATT and CDR2 is SNEGSKA (reference sequence). CDR3 sequence: CSAPRGGYYNEQFF. Written as DNA, the CDR3 is TGCAGTGCTCCCCGGGGGGGGTACTACAATGAGCAGTTCTTC.

The J gene is TRBJ2-5, the V gene TRBV5-1; possibly TRBD1 or TRBD2 for D (5 bases each). Deletions cut 0 bases from V and 3 bases from J, with 9 bases between. The CDR3 spans 14 residues. Germline assignment: CDR1 SGHRS and CDR2 YFSETQ. The chain's CDR3 is CASSLVVGEETQYF. In nucleotides, the CDR3 is TGCGCCAGCAGCTTGGTTGTGGGGGAAGAGACCCAGTACTTC. The full variable domain, rest sourced from reference TRBV5-1 and TRBJ2-5, is KAGVTQTPRYLIKTRGQQVTLSCSPISGHRSVSWYQQTPGQGLQFLFEYFSETQRNKGNFPGRFSGRQFSNSRSEMNVSTLELGDSALYLCASSLVVGEETQYFGPGTRLLVL.

CDR3 region: CASRGALDGYTF. CDR3 in DNA: TGTGCCAGTAGAGGGGCGTTGGACGGCTACACCTTC. The chain links TRBV19 to TRBJ1-2; tentative D call: TRBD1 (5 bases). The ends were cut back, 6 bases at V and 8 bases at J, with 13 bases in the middle. This CDR3 is 12 amino acids long. Germline V gene sequence: CDR1 LNHDA, CDR2 SQIVND (reference sequence).

J is TRBJ2-1 and V is TRBV24-1; tentative D call: TRBD1 (6 bases). V gave up 0 bases and J gave up 4 bases, with 15 bases separating them. Germline V CDR1 and CDR2: KGHDR, SFDVKD. The CDR3 extends over 17 amino acids. In DNA, the CDR3 is TGTGCCACCAGTGATTTGGGGCAGGGGAAGCTTTACAATGAGCAGTTCTTC. This codes for CATSDLGQGKLYNEQFF.

Many counts were recorded for this clonotype. For the CDR3, the DNA is TGTGCCAGCAGTAACCGGGACAGAGCTAACTATGGCTACACCTTC. Translating gives CASSNRDRANYGYTF. The chain employs TRBV5-8 and TRBJ1-2, with 7 bases matching TRBD1. This CDR3 region has 15 residues. Unmatched junction bases numbered 7, after V lost 5 bases and J lost 0 bases. Germline CDR1 is SGHTS and CDR2 is YDEGEE.